This T cell receptor (beta chain) was identified in a study of T-cell memory formation after mild COVID-19 (dated by TCRdb to about 2021). Regarding the research as a whole: TCR sequence clusters from the two donors were largely donor specific. In two donors, T-cell clones that expanded and contracted after mild COVID-19 were tracked by sequencing TCRalpha and TCRbeta repertoires over time. The cohort comprised two young, previously healthy adult volunteers, one female and one male. Broader findings and caveats from the paper: Contracting CD4+ clones appeared mostly in the CM and EM memory subsets, whereas CD8+ clones were enriched in EMRA. Some responding clones were detected in pre-infection memory, which suggested that pre-existing cross-reactive memory T cells had joined the SARS-CoV-2 response. Whether the second-wave clones peaking on day 37 were SARS-CoV-2 specific was not confirmed. Only two mild cases were covered in the study, and larger cohorts including severe cases with pre-infection samples were considered necessary. From day 15 to 85, contracting clones showed balanced CD4/CD8 phenotypes, whereas a second wave of clones that expanded from day 15 to 37 leaned towards CD4+.

Including cysteine and phenylalanine, the CDR3 has 14 amino acids. Of all the DNA, just the CDR3 is kept, 42 bases in frame from base 1. V gives up 6 bases and J gives up 5 bases, and the segment between their germline ends measures 16 bases. This clonotype turned up a few times. The clone's antigen remains unknown. It has no much larger one-base neighbor in the sample; base qualities were not kept. Ficoll-Paque density gradient centrifugation was used to isolate PBMCs. TCRdb records Illumina NovaSeq 6000 as the sequencer. Using 5'RACE with constant-segment primers, TCRalpha and TCRbeta cDNA libraries were constructed, with sample barcodes and unique molecular identifiers added in the process. RNA was extracted from every sample with Trizol reagent. Libraries were amplified in two PCR steps, with a second sample barcode and Illumina TruSeq adapters added in the second step. Sequencing of libraries was performed on an Illumina NovaSeq with 2 x 150 bp paired-end reads. In the paper's pipeline: With migec v1.2.7, reads were demultiplexed and then collapsed into UMI-guided consensus sequences. Using mixcr v2.1.11, the UMI consensuses were aligned to TRA and TRB V and J templates and assembled into clonotypes. A clonotype was counted as expanded or contracted only when both edgeR and NoisET called the clonotype significant, with the noise models trained on biological replicates. For edgeR calls, the thresholds were a false discovery rate-adjusted p below 0.01 and a log2 fold-change of 1. As an exploratory analysis of dynamics, PCA with hierarchical clustering was applied to max-normalized trajectories of the 1000 most abundant clonotypes. Separately sequenced CD4+ and CD8+ repertoires were used to assign a CD4 or CD8 phenotype to each responding clone. TCRdb took the public reads, trimmed them with fastp at Q25, ran MiXCR for clone calling and kept in-frame beta chains. Each CDR3 protein appears once, grouped with its most common genes and DNA. The V and J calls come from TCRdb's annotation, not from the publication. Here the sample has about 49,000 distinct CDR3 sequences; less than 35% occur a single time. In total, the top ten clones hold about 39% of the sample.

Sequencing was carried out using PBMCs or a T cell subset sorted from them (not recorded which). The chain employs TRBV12-3 or TRBV12-4 and TRBJ2-5; the D gene is not confidently resolved. The receptor was isolated from a man between 18 and 29 years old who had mild COVID-19 (a few samples of this study predate the infection). The sample titles of this study are shuffled in the database, so cell type and time point are left out; the donor was told from shared clones. The CDR3 protein is CASSPTRLGETQYF. DNA sequence: TGTGCCAGCAGCCCGACCCGACTGGGGGAGACCCAGTACTTC.